Listed here are 27 T cell receptor beta chains from one sample, sequenced in a study of T cell responses to AZD1222 COVID-19 vaccine. Assay: immunoSEQ multiplex PCR; the TCRdb copy retains only in-frame clones and omits some. The repertoire holds 200,000 or so clones, approximately 94% seen once, with 1% in the top ten. This material consisted of peripheral blood, taken 28 days after the second AZD1222 dose. Receptors originate from an adult who received the AZD1222 COVID-19 vaccine.

The chain combines TRBV29-1 with TRBJ1-1; D not resolved. From germline, CDR1 is SQVTM and CDR2 ANQGSEA. The CDR3 contains 12 residues. The V end lost 4 bases, the J end lost 0 bases, and 6 bases lay between the germline ends. The CDR3 sequence is CSVGLLNTEAFF. The CDR3 DNA follows: TGCAGCGTTGGACTTCTGAACACTGAAGCTTTCTTT.

The chain links TRBV30 to TRBJ1-2; no definite D call. The CDR3 has 13 residues. Germline V CDR1 and CDR2: GTSNPN, SVGIG (reference sequence). V lost 3 bases, J lost 3 bases, and 11 bases lay in between. The CDR3 is CAWRRAGYYGYTF. The CDR3 DNA follows: TGTGCCTGGAGAAGAGCGGGGTACTATGGCTACACCTTC.

This clone was seen only a few times. The chain couples TRBV6-2 or TRBV6-3 to TRBJ1-1, with unresolved D. There are 11 residues in the CDR3. Between the trimmed V and J ends, which lost 6 bases and 3 bases, there was a span of 5 bases. Germline lookup yields CDR1 MNHEY and CDR2 SVGEGT. The CDR3 loop is CASSLYTEAFF. The CDR3 DNA sequence: TGTGCCAGCAGCCTTTACACTGAAGCTTTCTTT.

The chain employs TRBV7-9 and TRBJ1-2, with TRBD1 matching over 7 bases. Germline V gene data show CDR1 as SEHNR and CDR2 as FQNEAQ (reference sequence). V shed 6 bases and J 8 bases; nucleotides not matched to a gene: 9. The CDR3 contains 13 residues. The CDR3 sequence is CASRSDREVGYTF. The CDR3 DNA reads TGTGCCAGCAGATCTGACAGGGAAGTGGGCTACACCTTC.

This chain joins TRBV9 and TRBJ2-1; 15 bases are a match to TRBD2. The CDR3 sequence is 17 residues long. The trim removed 3 bases at V and 6 bases at J, leaving 7 bases unmatched. CDR1 is SGDLS and CDR2 is YYNGEE in the germline V gene. In DNA, the CDR3 is TGTGCCAGCAGCGACGGGACTAGCGGGGGGCTAAGCAATGAGCAGTTCTTC. This sequence encodes CASSDGTSGGLSNEQFF.

This clone was recorded once. The rearrangement joins TRBV3-1 (or the pseudogene TRBV3-2) to TRBJ1-3; no clear D gene. The CDR3 consists of 15 residues. V lost 4 bases and J lost 10, with 20 bases in between. Germline CDR1 is LGHDT and CDR2 is YNNKEL (reference sequence). CDR3 DNA sequence: TGTGCCAGCAGCCGAAACCCTGGGCGAGAAGGGACCATATATTTT. Residues: CASSRNPGREGTIYF.

This clone was picked up a small number of times. Other nucleotide sequences from this sample produce the same CDR3. V gene TRBV28 combines with J gene TRBJ1-6; 9 positions match TRBD1. Germline lookup yields CDR1 MDHEN and CDR2 SYDVKM. J was trimmed by 7 bases and V by 4 bases; bases with no gene match: 5. The CDR3 has 15 residues. CDR3 protein: CASSSAGTGNSPLHF. CDR3 DNA sequence: TGTGCCAGCAGTTCCGCCGGGACAGGGAATTCACCCCTCCACTTT.

This chain connects TRBV7-2 to TRBJ2-7; 8 bases fit TRBD2. There are 15 residues in the CDR3. Germline CDR1 and CDR2: SGHTA and FQGNSA. V shed 1 base, J shed 1 base, and the junction held 3 bases outside the gene matches. CDR3 amino acids: CASSLGSGESYEQYF. The CDR3 nucleotides read TGTGCCAGCAGCTTAGGTAGCGGGGAGTCCTACGAGCAGTACTTC.

The chain carries TRBV27 and TRBJ2-3; 8 bases map to TRBD1. Trimming removed 4 bases from V and 4 bases from J; junction bases left unmatched: 1. The CDR3 has 13 amino acids. Germline V gives CDR1 MNHEY, CDR2 SMNVEV (reference sequence). This chain's CDR3 is CASSWTGSDTQYF. CDR3 in DNA: TGTGCCAGCAGTTGGACAGGGTCAGATACGCAGTATTTT.

Written as DNA, the CDR3 is TGTGCCAGCAGCTCTGGGGTAAACACTGAAGCTTTCTTT. It codes for CASSSGVNTEAFF. V is TRBV7-8 and J is TRBJ1-1; D is ambiguous. CDR1 is SGHVS, CDR2 FQNEAQ, per germline. The V end lost 4 bases, the J end lost 2 bases, and 8 bases lay between the germline ends. CDR3 length: 13 residues.

The gene calls are TRBV27 and TRBJ1-1; no clear D gene. The CDR3 is 13 residues long. Trimming stripped 4 bases from V and 7 bases from J, with 13 bases between. Germline V gives CDR1 MNHEY, CDR2 SMNVEV (reference sequence). CDR3 DNA sequence: TGTGCCAGCAGTTGGTCGGAGGACGGTGAAGCTTTCTTT. This gives the protein CASSWSEDGEAFF.

This clone showed up just once. The V and J genes are TRBV3-1 (or the pseudogene TRBV3-2) and TRBJ1-2; D not certain. The V gene's germline CDR1 is LGHDT and CDR2 YNNKEL (reference sequence). Deletions cut 6 bases from V and 7 bases from J, with 12 bases between. The CDR3 is made up of 12 amino acids. CDR3 sequence (DNA): TGTGCCAGCAGTCGGACCGGAGGTGGCTACACCTTC. Translation gives CASSRTGGGYTF.

The chain recombines TRBV6-1 with TRBJ2-2; 8 bases are a match to TRBD1. The CDR3 consists of 16 residues. Losses at the gene ends were 3 bases for V and 3 bases for J; bases not matched to a gene: 6. Per the germline V gene, CDR1 is MNHNS and CDR2 is SASEGT. CDR3 loop: CASSERTGGYTGELFF. In nucleotides, the CDR3 is TGTGCCAGCAGTGAGAGAACAGGGGGGTACACCGGGGAGCTGTTTTTT.

The chain recombines TRBV7-9 with TRBJ1-5; 10 positions agree with TRBD1. The J segment lost 2 bases and the V segment lost 6 bases, leaving 1 base of the junction unmatched. CDR3 length equals 14 residues. CDR1 and CDR2 (germline): SEHNR, FQNEAQ (reference sequence). The CDR3 reads CASRGTGGNQPQHF. CDR3 DNA: TGTGCCAGCAGGGGGACAGGGGGCAATCAGCCCCAGCATTTT.

This chain uses TRBV6-5 with TRBJ2-7, with D maybe TRBD2 (5 bases). The CDR3 sequence is 15 residues long. Germline values: CDR1 MNHEY, CDR2 SVGAGI. V lost 6 bases to trimming and J lost 5 bases, with 20 bases between them. CDR3 DNA sequence: TGTGCCAGCAGGAAGGACTTGACCCGCCGTGACGAGCAGTACTTC. Protein product: CASRKDLTRRDEQYF.

The chain combines TRBV6-1 with TRBJ2-1; no reliable D call. CDR1 is MNHNS and CDR2 is SASEGT in the germline V gene. The CDR3 is made up of 12 amino acids. The V end lost 0 bases, the J end lost 9 bases, and 6 bases lay between the germline ends. The CDR3 loop reads CASSEAKAEQFF. CDR3 nucleotide sequence: TGTGCCAGCAGTGAAGCGAAAGCTGAGCAGTTCTTC.

The chain employs TRBV4-1 and TRBJ2-1; tentative D call: TRBD1 (6 bases). V was trimmed by 2 bases and J by 7 bases, leaving 15 bases between them. The germline CDR1 and CDR2 sequences are MGHRA and YSYEKL. CDR3 length equals 15 residues. CDR3 sequence reads: CASSQNAPRGNEQFF. Written as DNA, the CDR3 is TGCGCCAGCAGCCAAAATGCTCCGAGGGGGAATGAGCAGTTCTTC.

This chain connects TRBV19 to TRBJ1-5; TRBD1 matches at 11 bases. V dropped 10 bases and J dropped 6; count of bases not matched to a gene: 8. This CDR3 comprises 14 residues. Germline V lookup: CDR1 LNHDA, CDR2 SQIVND (reference sequence). The CDR3 loop is CATKGQGEGQPQHF. As DNA, the CDR3 is TGTGCCACCAAGGGACAGGGGGAGGGTCAGCCCCAGCATTTT.

This chain's CDR3 is CASSPPGAGSPGELFF. The CDR3 region has the DNA TGTGCCAGCAGTCCTCCAGGAGCGGGGAGCCCCGGGGAGCTGTTTTTT. The rearrangement uses TRBV28 and TRBJ2-2; 7 bases align to TRBD2. CDR3 size: 16 residues. The germline gives CDR1 MDHEN, CDR2 SYDVKM. Trimming removed 5 bases from V and 6 bases from J; junction bases left unmatched: 12.

This sequence joins TRBV5-6 and TRBJ2-1; 11 nucleotides agree with TRBD2. The CDR3 sequence is 14 residues long. With V trimmed by 2 bases and J by 10 bases, 5 bases remained unmatched. CDR1 and CDR2 (germline): SGHDT, YYEEEE. CDR3 amino acids: CASSFLAGGWEQFF. CDR3 sequence (DNA): TGTGCCAGCAGCTTCCTAGCGGGGGGATGGGAGCAGTTCTTC.

This clone has only one observation. The chain has TRBV11-1 and TRBJ1-2, with D possibly matching TRBD1 (5 bases). Germline CDR1 is SGHAT and CDR2 is FQDESV (reference sequence). This CDR3 contains 15 residues. Trimming took off 1 base at V and 1 base at J, with 10 bases between the two ends. The CDR3 is CASSLGQSLNYGYTF. CDR3 in DNA: TGTGCCAGCAGCTTAGGACAGAGCCTTAACTATGGCTACACCTTC.

The rearrangement uses TRBV6-5 and TRBJ1-3, with a weak D call TRBD1 (5 bases). Between the trimmed V and J ends, which lost 8 bases and 2 bases, there was a span of 13 bases. The germline V gene has CDR1 MNHEY and CDR2 SVGAGI. The CDR3 extends over 14 amino acids. This CDR3 is CASGGAQTGNTIYF. The DNA for the CDR3 is TGTGCCAGCGGGGGAGCTCAAACTGGAAACACCATATATTTT.

The V call is TRBV7-9, the J call TRBJ1-3; D is uncertain. The CDR3 extends over 14 amino acids. Germline V gene data show CDR1 as SEHNR and CDR2 as FQNEAQ (reference sequence). V was pared by 5 bases and J by 4 bases, with 12 bases between. CDR3 bases: TGTGCCAGCAGCGATAGGACGAGCGGAAACACCATATATTTT. Amino acid sequence: CASSDRTSGNTIYF.

The chain couples TRBV5-1 to TRBJ2-5; D not resolved. With 4 bases removed from V and 3 bases from J, the gap between germline ends came to 13 bases. Germline loops: CDR1 SGHRS, CDR2 YFSETQ. The CDR3 has 14 residues. In DNA, the CDR3 is TGCGCCAGCAGCGAAGGGTGGGGAAAAGAGACCCAGTACTTC. It translates to CASSEGWGKETQYF.

The chain has TRBV19 and TRBJ1-2; no clear D gene. The V end lost 5 bases, the J end lost 0 bases, and 10 bases lay between the germline ends. Per the germline V gene, CDR1 is LNHDA and CDR2 is SQIVND (reference sequence). CDR3 length equals 14 residues. This CDR3 is CASSLTTANYGYTF. CDR3 sequence (DNA): TGTGCCAGTAGTTTGACGACGGCTAACTATGGCTACACCTTC.

The chain links TRBV28 to TRBJ1-2; 7 bases line up with TRBD1. This CDR3 is 14 amino acids long. Germline lookup yields CDR1 MDHEN and CDR2 SYDVKM. J lost 3 bases, V lost 11 bases, and 12 bases had no gene match. The CDR3 bases are TGTGCCGTAGGGACAGCGGGTGGCTACTATGGCTACACCTTC. Translation gives CAVGTAGGYYGYTF.

This clone was seen only once. The chain uses TRBV30 and TRBJ1-5; D uncertain. Germline V gene lookup returns CDR1 GTSNPN and CDR2 SVGIG (reference sequence). This CDR3 spans 13 amino acids. Trimming stripped 0 bases from V and 3 bases from J, with 6 bases between. The DNA of the CDR3 is TGTGCCTGGAGTGTAGCAGACAATCAGCCCCAGCATTTT. Its translation: CAWSVADNQPQHF.